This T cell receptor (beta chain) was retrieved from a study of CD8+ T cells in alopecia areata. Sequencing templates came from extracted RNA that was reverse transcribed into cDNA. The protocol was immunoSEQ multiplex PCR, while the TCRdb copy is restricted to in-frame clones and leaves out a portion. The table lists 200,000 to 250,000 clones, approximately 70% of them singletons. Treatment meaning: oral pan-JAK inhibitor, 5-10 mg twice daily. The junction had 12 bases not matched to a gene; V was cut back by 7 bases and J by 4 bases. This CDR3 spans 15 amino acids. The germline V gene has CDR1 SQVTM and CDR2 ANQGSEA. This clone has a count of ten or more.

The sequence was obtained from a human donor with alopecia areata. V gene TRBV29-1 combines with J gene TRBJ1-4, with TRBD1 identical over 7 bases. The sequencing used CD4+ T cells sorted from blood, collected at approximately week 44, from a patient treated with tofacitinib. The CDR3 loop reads CSAFYPGQLNEKLFF. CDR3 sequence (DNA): TGCAGCGCCTTCTATCCGGGACAGCTTAATGAAAAACTGTTTTTT.